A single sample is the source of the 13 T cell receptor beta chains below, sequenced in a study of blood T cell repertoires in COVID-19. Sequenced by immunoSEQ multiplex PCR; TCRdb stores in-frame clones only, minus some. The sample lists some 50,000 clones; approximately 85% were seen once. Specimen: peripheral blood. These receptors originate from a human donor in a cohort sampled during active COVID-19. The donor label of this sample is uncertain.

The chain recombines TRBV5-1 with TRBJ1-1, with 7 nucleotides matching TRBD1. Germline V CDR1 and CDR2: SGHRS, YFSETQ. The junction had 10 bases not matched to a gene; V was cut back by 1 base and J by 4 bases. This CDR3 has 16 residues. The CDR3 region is CASSLTGQLRGTEAFF. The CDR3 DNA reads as TGCGCCAGCAGCTTGACGGGACAGCTAAGGGGCACTGAAGCTTTCTTT.

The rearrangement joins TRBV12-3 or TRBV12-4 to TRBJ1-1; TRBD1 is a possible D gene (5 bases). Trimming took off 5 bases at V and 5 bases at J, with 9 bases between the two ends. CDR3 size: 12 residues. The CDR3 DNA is TGTGCCAGCAGTCCAGGGTTGACTGAAGCTTTCTTT. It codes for CASSPGLTEAFF.

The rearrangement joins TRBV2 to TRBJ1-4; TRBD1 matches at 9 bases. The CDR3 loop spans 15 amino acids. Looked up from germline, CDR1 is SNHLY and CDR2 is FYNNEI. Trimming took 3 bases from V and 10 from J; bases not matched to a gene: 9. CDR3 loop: CASSDLGQGNLKLFF. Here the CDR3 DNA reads TGTGCCAGCAGTGACTTGGGACAGGGCAACCTAAAACTGTTTTTT.

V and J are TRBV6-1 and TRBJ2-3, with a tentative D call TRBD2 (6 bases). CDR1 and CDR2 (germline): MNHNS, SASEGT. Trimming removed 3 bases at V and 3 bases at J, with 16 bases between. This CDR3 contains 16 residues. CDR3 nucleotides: TGTGCCAGCAGTGATCCCACGGGGAGGCGGACAGATACGCAGTATTTT. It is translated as CASSDPTGRRTDTQYF.

The CDR3 region has the DNA TGTGCCAGCAGCTCCGGACTAGCGGGGTCCTACGAGCAGTACTTC. Encoded protein: CASSSGLAGSYEQYF. The chain carries TRBV7-6 and TRBJ2-7; 12 nucleotides align to TRBD2. Per the germline V gene, CDR1 is SGHVS and CDR2 is FNYEAQ. This CDR3 region has 15 residues. J gave up 1 base and V 4 bases, and 2 bases lay outside the gene matches.

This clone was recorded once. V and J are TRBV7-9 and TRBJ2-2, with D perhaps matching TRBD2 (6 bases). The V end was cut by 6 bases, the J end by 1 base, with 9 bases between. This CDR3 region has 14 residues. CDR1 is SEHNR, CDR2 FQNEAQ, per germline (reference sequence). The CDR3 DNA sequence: TGTGCCAGCAGTAGGAGGGGGAACACCGGGGAGCTGTTTTTT. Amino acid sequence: CASSRRGNTGELFF.

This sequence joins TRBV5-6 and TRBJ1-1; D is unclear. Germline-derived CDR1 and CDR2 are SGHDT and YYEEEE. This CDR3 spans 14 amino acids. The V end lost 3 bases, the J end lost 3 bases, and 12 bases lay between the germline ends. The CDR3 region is CASSSYRTYTEAFF. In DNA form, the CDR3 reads TGTGCCAGCAGCTCTTACCGAACATACACTGAAGCTTTCTTT.

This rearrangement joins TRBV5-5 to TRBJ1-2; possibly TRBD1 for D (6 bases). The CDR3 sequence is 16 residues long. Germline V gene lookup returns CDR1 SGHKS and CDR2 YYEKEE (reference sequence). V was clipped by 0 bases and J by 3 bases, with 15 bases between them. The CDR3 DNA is TGTGCCAGCAGCTTGGTAGGCACAGGGTCTGACTATGGCTACACCTTC. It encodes CASSLVGTGSDYGYTF. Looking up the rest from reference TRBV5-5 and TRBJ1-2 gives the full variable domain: DAGVTQSPTHLIKTRGQQVTLRCSPISGHKSVSWYQQVLGQGPQFIFQYYEKEERGRGNFPDRFSARQFPNYSSELNVNALLLGDSALYLCASSLVGTGSDYGYTFGSGTRLTVV.

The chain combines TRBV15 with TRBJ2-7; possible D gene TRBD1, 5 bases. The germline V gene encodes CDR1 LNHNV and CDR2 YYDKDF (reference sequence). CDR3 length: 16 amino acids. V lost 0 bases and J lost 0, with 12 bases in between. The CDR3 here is CATSRDGGASSYEQYF. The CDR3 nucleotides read TGTGCCACCAGCAGAGATGGTGGGGCCAGCTCCTACGAGCAGTACTTC.

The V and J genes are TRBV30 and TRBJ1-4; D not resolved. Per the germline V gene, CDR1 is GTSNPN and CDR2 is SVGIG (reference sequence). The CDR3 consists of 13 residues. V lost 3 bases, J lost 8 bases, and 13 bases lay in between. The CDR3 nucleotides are TGTGCCTGGAGGGGGAGGTCAAGGGAAAAACTGTTTTTT. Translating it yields CAWRGRSREKLFF.

CDR3 in DNA: TGTGCCAGCAGCCGGGGACAGGGAAACTATGGCTACACCTTC. Its protein is CASSRGQGNYGYTF. The rearrangement joins TRBV28 to TRBJ1-2; 9 positions match TRBD1. The J segment lost 2 bases and the V segment lost 6 bases, leaving 4 bases of the junction unmatched. Germline V gene data show CDR1 as MDHEN and CDR2 as SYDVKM. CDR3 length equals 14 residues.

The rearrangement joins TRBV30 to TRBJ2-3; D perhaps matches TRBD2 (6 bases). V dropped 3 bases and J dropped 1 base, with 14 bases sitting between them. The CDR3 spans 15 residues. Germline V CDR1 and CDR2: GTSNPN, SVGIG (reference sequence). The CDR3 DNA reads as TGTGCCTGGAGCCCTCGGGGGAGAGGCACAGATACGCAGTATTTT. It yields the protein CAWSPRGRGTDTQYF.

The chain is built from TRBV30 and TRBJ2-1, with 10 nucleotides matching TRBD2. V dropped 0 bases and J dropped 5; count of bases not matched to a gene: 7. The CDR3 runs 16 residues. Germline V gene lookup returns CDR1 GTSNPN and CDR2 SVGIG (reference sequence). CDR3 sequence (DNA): TGTGCCTGGAGTGTAGGCCGTAGCGGGGGGAACAATGAGCAGTTCTTC. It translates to CAWSVGRSGGNNEQFF.